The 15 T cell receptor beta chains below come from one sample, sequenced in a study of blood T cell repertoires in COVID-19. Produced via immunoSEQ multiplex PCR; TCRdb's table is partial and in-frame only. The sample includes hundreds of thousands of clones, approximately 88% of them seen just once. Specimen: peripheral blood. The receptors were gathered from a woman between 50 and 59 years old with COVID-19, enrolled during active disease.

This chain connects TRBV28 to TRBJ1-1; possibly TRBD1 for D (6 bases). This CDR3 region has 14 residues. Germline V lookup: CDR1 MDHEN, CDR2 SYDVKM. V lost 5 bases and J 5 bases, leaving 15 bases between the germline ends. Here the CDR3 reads CASSPPRGGTEAFF. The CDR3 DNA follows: TGTGCCAGCAGTCCCCCGAGGGGGGGAACTGAAGCTTTCTTT.

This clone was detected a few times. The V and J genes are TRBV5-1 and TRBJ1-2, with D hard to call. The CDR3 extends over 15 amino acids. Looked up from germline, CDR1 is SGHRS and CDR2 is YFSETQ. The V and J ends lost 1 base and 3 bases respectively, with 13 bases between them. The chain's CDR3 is CASSLMPRQDYGYTF. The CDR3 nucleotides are TGCGCCAGCAGCTTGATGCCCAGGCAGGACTATGGCTACACCTTC.

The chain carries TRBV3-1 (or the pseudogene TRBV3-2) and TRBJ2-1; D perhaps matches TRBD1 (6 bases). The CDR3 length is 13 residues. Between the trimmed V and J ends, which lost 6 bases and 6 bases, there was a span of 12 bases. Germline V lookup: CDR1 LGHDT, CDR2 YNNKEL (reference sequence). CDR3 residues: CASRNRGGNEQFF. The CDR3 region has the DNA TGTGCCAGCAGAAACCGAGGGGGCAATGAGCAGTTCTTC.

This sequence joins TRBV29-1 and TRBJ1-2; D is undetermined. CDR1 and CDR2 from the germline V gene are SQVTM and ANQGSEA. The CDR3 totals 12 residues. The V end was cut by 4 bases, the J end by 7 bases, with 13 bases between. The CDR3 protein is CSVVMTTGGYTF. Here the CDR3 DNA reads TGCAGCGTTGTCATGACGACGGGTGGCTACACCTTC.

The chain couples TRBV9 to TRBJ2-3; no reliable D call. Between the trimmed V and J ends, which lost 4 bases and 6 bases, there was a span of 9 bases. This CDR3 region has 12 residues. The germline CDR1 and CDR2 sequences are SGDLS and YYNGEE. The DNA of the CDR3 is TGTGCCAGCAGCCTCTCCCTCGATACGCAGTATTTT. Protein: CASSLSLDTQYF.

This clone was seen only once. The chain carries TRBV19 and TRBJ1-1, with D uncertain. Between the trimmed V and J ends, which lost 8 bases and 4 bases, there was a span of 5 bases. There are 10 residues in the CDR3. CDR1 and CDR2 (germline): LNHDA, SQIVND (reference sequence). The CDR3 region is CASGPTEAFF. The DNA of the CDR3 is TGTGCCAGTGGGCCCACTGAAGCTTTCTTT.

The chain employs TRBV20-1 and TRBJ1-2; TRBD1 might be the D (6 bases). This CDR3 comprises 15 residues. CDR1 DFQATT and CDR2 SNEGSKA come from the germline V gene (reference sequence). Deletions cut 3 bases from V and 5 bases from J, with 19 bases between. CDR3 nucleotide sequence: TGCAGTGCTAGTGAGCCAGGGGCGAGGGATTATGGCTACACCTTC. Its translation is CSASEPGARDYGYTF.

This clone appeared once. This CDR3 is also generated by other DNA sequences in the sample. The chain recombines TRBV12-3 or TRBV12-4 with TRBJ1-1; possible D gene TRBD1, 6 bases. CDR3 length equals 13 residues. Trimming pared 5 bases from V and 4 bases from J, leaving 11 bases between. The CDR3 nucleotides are TGTGCCAGCAGTCTACAGGGATCCACTGAAGCTTTCTTT. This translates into CASSLQGSTEAFF.

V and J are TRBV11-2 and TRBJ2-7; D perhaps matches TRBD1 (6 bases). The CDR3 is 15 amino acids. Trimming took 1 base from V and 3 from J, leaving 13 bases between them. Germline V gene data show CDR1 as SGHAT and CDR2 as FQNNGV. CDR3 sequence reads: CASSLGRGHNYEQYF. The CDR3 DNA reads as TGTGCCAGCAGCTTAGGCAGGGGACATAACTACGAGCAGTACTTC.

The CDR3 protein is CASSPPTEVAGELFF. CDR3 nucleotide sequence: TGTGCCAGCTCACCTCCTACCGAGGTCGCCGGGGAGCTGTTTTTT. The rearrangement uses TRBV18 and TRBJ2-2, with D hard to call. The CDR3 loop spans 15 amino acids. Germline V gives CDR1 KGHSH, CDR2 LQKENI. The V and J ends lost 3 bases and 6 bases respectively, with 14 bases between them.

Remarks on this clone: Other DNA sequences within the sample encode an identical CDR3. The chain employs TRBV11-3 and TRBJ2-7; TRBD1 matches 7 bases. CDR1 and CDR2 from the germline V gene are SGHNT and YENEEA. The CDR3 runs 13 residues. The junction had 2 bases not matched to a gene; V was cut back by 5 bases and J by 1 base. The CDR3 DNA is TGTGCCAGCAGCCGGGACAGTTCCTACGAGCAGTACTTC. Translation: CASSRDSSYEQYF.

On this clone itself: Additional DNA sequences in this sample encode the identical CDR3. CDR3: CASSPRQGGTDTQYF. CDR3 coding DNA: TGTGCCAGCTCACCACGACAGGGGGGAACAGATACGCAGTATTTT. The chain has TRBV18 and TRBJ2-3, with 9 bases aligning to TRBD1. The J segment lost 3 bases and the V segment lost 1 base, leaving 2 bases of the junction unmatched. CDR3 length: 15 amino acids. Germline loops: CDR1 KGHSH, CDR2 LQKENI. The variable domain in full, with the rest retrieved from reference TRBV18 and TRBJ2-3, is NAGVMQNPRHLVRRRGQEARLRCSPMKGHSHVYWYRQLPEEGLKFMVYLQKENIIDESGMPKERFSAEFPKEGPSILRIQQVVRGDSAAYFCASSPRQGGTDTQYFGPGTRLTVL.

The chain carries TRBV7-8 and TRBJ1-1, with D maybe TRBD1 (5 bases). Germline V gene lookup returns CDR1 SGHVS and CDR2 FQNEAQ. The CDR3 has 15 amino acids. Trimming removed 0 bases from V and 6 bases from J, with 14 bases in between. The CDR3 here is CASSLAGHMTAEAFF. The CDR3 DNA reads TGTGCCAGCAGCTTAGCAGGCCATATGACAGCTGAAGCTTTCTTT.

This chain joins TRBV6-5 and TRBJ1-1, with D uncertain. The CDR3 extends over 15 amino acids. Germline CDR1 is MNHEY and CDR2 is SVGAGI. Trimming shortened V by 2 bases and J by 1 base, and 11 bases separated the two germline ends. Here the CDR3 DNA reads TGTGCCAGCAGTTACAGTTTCAGAAAGAACACTGAAGCTTTCTTT. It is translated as CASSYSFRKNTEAFF.

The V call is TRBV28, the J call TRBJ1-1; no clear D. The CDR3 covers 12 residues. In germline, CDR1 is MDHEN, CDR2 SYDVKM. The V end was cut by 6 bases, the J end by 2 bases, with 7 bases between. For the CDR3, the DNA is TGTGCCAGCAGCTACCCAAACACTGAAGCTTTCTTT. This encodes CASSYPNTEAFF.